The 29 T cell receptor beta chains presented below share a single source sample, sequenced in a study of shared clonotypes between healthy human individuals. Assay used: immunoSEQ multiplex PCR; TCRdb lists only in-frame clones, some missing. The repertoire holds over a million clones, with 78% as singletons. The sequenced sample was memory CD4+ T cells from PBMCs. Specified subset: CD45RA-negative fraction. The receptors were sampled from a man aged 18 to 30 in good health. Some clones in this sample may be carry-over from other donors' samples.

The J gene is TRBJ1-2, the V gene TRBV11-3; D is possibly TRBD1 (6 bases). In germline, CDR1 is SGHNT, CDR2 YENEEA. The CDR3 totals 14 residues. Trimming shortened V by 1 base and J by 3 bases, and 9 bases separated the two germline ends. This CDR3 reads CASSLVHRDYGYTF. CDR3 nucleotides: TGTGCCAGCAGCTTAGTTCACAGGGACTATGGCTACACCTTC.

The J gene is TRBJ2-3, the V gene TRBV11-2; 11 bases fit TRBD2. Trimming cost V 5 bases and J 10 bases; bases outside gene matches: 11. The CDR3 runs 15 residues. CDR1 is SGHAT, CDR2 FQNNGV, per germline. The CDR3 DNA follows: TGTGCCAGCAGCCCGCGGACTAGCGGGTTTCTCTCGCAGTATTTT. It is translated as CASSPRTSGFLSQYF.

The table lists this clone with a few counts. The chain has TRBV6-1 and TRBJ1-5; D uncertain. V was pared by 3 bases and J by 7 bases, with 7 bases between. The germline V gene has CDR1 MNHNS and CDR2 SASEGT. This CDR3 spans 12 amino acids. In DNA, the CDR3 is TGTGCCAGCAGTGATCCCCCACAGCCCCAGCATTTT. Its translation: CASSDPPQPQHF.

This clone came up once. The chain is built from TRBV4-2 and TRBJ1-4; D not resolved. CDR3 length: 15 residues. Germline CDR1 and CDR2: LGHNA and YNFKEQ. V lost 0 bases, J lost 0 bases, and 5 bases lay in between. The CDR3 DNA sequence: TGTGCCAGCAGCCAAGATGGGGCAACTAATGAAAAACTGTTTTTT. Amino acid sequence: CASSQDGATNEKLFF.

This clone appeared many times. The V and J genes are TRBV12-5 and TRBJ1-2; D is possibly TRBD1 (5 bases). The CDR3 has 13 residues. V lost 6 bases to trimming and J lost 4 bases, with 12 bases between them. The germline V gene encodes CDR1 LGHNT and CDR2 FRNRAP. The CDR3 loop is CASGQAGTYGYTF. The CDR3, as DNA: TGTGCTAGTGGCCAAGCAGGGACCTATGGCTACACCTTC.

This rearrangement joins TRBV6-5 to TRBJ1-4; 9 bases line up with TRBD1. This CDR3 contains 14 residues. Trimming at V came to 8 bases and at J to 7 bases, leaving 8 bases not matched to a gene. Germline CDR1 MNHEY, CDR2 SVGAGI. CDR3 amino acids: CASSGTGTAEKLFF. The CDR3 DNA reads TGTGCCAGCTCCGGGACAGGGACTGCTGAAAAACTGTTTTTT.

V usage is TRBV4-2 and J usage is TRBJ1-5, with TRBD1 matching over 8 bases. This CDR3 is 15 amino acids long. V trimming: 10 bases; J trimming: 7 bases; junction bases outside the gene matches: 15. The germline V gene has CDR1 LGHNA and CDR2 YNFKEQ. In nucleotides, the CDR3 is TGTGCCACCTCGGCTGGCAGGGGGCTTGGACAGCCCCAGCATTTT. Protein sequence: CATSAGRGLGQPQHF.

The chain combines TRBV27 with TRBJ2-7; D possibly corresponds to TRBD2 (6 bases). V was shortened by 6 bases and J by 1 base, with 13 bases between the two germline ends. Germline values: CDR1 MNHEY, CDR2 SMNVEV (reference sequence). This CDR3 contains 14 residues. DNA for the CDR3: TGTGCCAGCAGATCCCTGGGGGGTTCCTACGAGCAGTACTTC. Translation gives CASRSLGGSYEQYF.

This chain connects TRBV7-9 to TRBJ1-5; no firm D call. The V end was cut by 3 bases, the J end by 9 bases, with 9 bases between. CDR3 length: 12 residues. Looked up from germline, CDR1 is SEHNR and CDR2 is FQNEAQ (reference sequence). CDR3 in amino acids: CASSFYGRPQHF. In DNA, the CDR3 is TGTGCCAGCAGCTTCTATGGGCGGCCCCAGCATTTT.

The count of this clone is one. Here the CDR3 reads CASSLEQGTNTGELFF. In DNA form, the CDR3 reads TGCGCCAGCAGCTTGGAGCAGGGGACGAACACCGGGGAGCTGTTTTTT. This sequence joins TRBV5-1 and TRBJ2-2, with D perhaps matching TRBD1 (6 bases). V lost 0 bases to trimming and J lost 0 bases, with 9 bases between them. This CDR3 region has 16 residues. Germline V gene sequence: CDR1 SGHRS, CDR2 YFSETQ.

This chain uses TRBV28 with TRBJ2-4; 11 nucleotides match TRBD2. Germline loops: CDR1 MDHEN, CDR2 SYDVKM. This CDR3 contains 17 residues. The J segment lost 0 bases and the V segment lost 8 bases, leaving 9 bases of the junction unmatched. CDR3 loop: CASASLAGVSAKNIQYF. The CDR3 nucleotides read TGTGCCAGCGCATCACTAGCGGGAGTATCAGCCAAAAACATTCAGTACTTC.

The chain recombines TRBV28 with TRBJ1-5; weak D call: TRBD1 (6 bases). Germline assignment: CDR1 MDHEN and CDR2 SYDVKM. Deletions cut 2 bases from V and 0 bases from J, with 8 bases between. The CDR3 loop spans 15 amino acids. The chain's CDR3 is CASSLGGHSNQPQHF. The CDR3 coding sequence is TGTGCCAGCAGTTTAGGGGGCCATAGCAATCAGCCCCAGCATTTT.

The rearrangement links TRBV7-2 to TRBJ2-7; D unclear. The CDR3 runs to 11 residues. CDR1 and CDR2 (germline): SGHTA, FQGNSA. Trimming left V 4 bases short and J 3 bases short, with 4 bases between. The CDR3 is CASSSVYEQYF. In DNA form, the CDR3 reads TGTGCCAGCAGCTCCGTCTACGAGCAGTACTTC.

This rearrangement joins TRBV6-1 to TRBJ2-1; D perhaps matches TRBD2 (6 bases). The V end was cut by 0 bases, the J end by 2 bases, with 17 bases between. CDR1 is MNHNS and CDR2 is SASEGT in the germline V gene. This CDR3 is 18 amino acids long. In DNA, the CDR3 is TGTGCCAGCAGTGAAGCGCTTGGGGGGTCTAGCGCCTACAATGAGCAGTTCTTC. This codes for CASSEALGGSSAYNEQFF.

This chain joins TRBV5-4 and TRBJ2-5; 11 bases align to TRBD2. The CDR3 spans 15 residues. V dropped 3 bases and J dropped 2; count of bases not matched to a gene: 3. The V gene's germline CDR1 is SGHNT and CDR2 YYREEE (reference sequence). The CDR3 sequence is CASSSGLAAQETQYF. In DNA form, the CDR3 reads TGTGCCAGCAGCTCGGGACTAGCGGCTCAAGAGACCCAGTACTTC.

For this clone: A junction boundary mismatches the germline segment, possibly from a read error. The gene calls are TRBV5-1 and TRBJ2-5, with a weak D call TRBD1 (6 bases). The CDR3 extends over 16 amino acids. The germline V gene has CDR1 SGHRS and CDR2 YFSETQ. CDR3 protein: CASSFGWGQGQETQHF. DNA for the CDR3: TGCGCCAGCAGCTTCGGTTGGGGCCAGGGACAAGAGACCCAGCACTTC.

This chain joins TRBV7-2 and TRBJ2-3, with 8 nucleotides matching TRBD2. The CDR3 contains 18 residues. CDR1 is SGHTA and CDR2 is FQGNSA in the germline V gene. V lost 2 bases, J lost 2 bases, and 12 bases stayed unmatched. CDR3 DNA sequence: TGTGCCAGCAGCTTAATAGGCGGGCTAGCGGGCTTCACAGATACGCAGTATTTT. Translating gives CASSLIGGLAGFTDTQYF.

Comment on this clone: In the same sample, other DNA sequences code for this CDR3. The chain joins TRBV10-3 to TRBJ1-1; D unclear. This CDR3 is built from 11 residues. Trimming pared 10 bases from V and 2 bases from J, leaving 8 bases between. Germline CDR1 ENHRY, CDR2 SYGVKD. DNA for the CDR3: TGTGCCACCCGGGCCAACACTGAAGCTTTCTTT. Its translation is CATRANTEAFF.

This sequence joins TRBV6-1 and TRBJ2-3, with a possible D match to TRBD2 (5 bases). Germline assignment: CDR1 MNHNS and CDR2 SASEGT. This CDR3 has 14 amino acids. The V and J ends lost 7 bases and 2 bases respectively, with 13 bases between them. The CDR3 protein is CASTGTTTTDTQYF. The CDR3 DNA sequence: TGTGCCAGCACAGGCACGACTACCACAGATACGCAGTATTTT.

The chain has TRBV5-1 and TRBJ1-2, with 8 bases aligning to TRBD1. This CDR3 is built from 16 residues. Per the germline V gene, CDR1 is SGHRS and CDR2 is YFSETQ. Losses at the gene ends were 0 bases for V and 5 bases for J; bases not matched to a gene: 9. CDR3 sequence: CASSLVTGDNKYGYTF. CDR3 sequence (DNA): TGCGCCAGCAGCTTGGTGACAGGGGACAACAAATATGGCTACACCTTC.

In this sample, this clone turned up once. The V gene is TRBV5-6, the J gene TRBJ2-7, with D unresolved. The V and J ends lost 4 bases and 0 bases respectively, with 23 bases between them. There are 18 residues in the CDR3. Germline V gives CDR1 SGHDT, CDR2 YYEEEE. CDR3 residues: CASSRTWLWNTSSYEQYF. The CDR3 DNA sequence: TGTGCCAGCAGCCGAACCTGGCTTTGGAACACCAGCTCCTACGAGCAGTACTTC.

The chain uses TRBV7-9 and TRBJ2-5; 10 bases are shared with TRBD2. The CDR3 runs to 16 residues. Germline V gene sequence: CDR1 SEHNR, CDR2 FQNEAQ (reference sequence). V shed 0 bases, J shed 1 base, and the junction held 2 bases outside the gene matches. Written as DNA, the CDR3 is TGTGCCAGCAGCTTAGCCGGACTAGCGGTCCAAGAGACCCAGTACTTC. It specifies CASSLAGLAVQETQYF.

The chain combines TRBV6-1 with TRBJ1-2; a possible D gene is TRBD1 (5 bases). The V gene lost 4 bases and the J gene lost 8 bases, with 14 bases spanning the gap. Germline values: CDR1 MNHNS, CDR2 SASEGT. The CDR3 has 13 amino acids. The CDR3 bases are TGTGCCAGCAGTGTCTACCCCGAGGGGGGCTACACCTTC. It translates to CASSVYPEGGYTF.

The chain combines TRBV6-5 with TRBJ2-5, with D perhaps matching TRBD1 (6 bases). This CDR3 contains 13 residues. Germline V gene lookup returns CDR1 MNHEY and CDR2 SVGAGI. Trimming removed 6 bases at V and 1 base at J, with 9 bases between. The CDR3 sequence is CASRSTGQETQYF. DNA of the CDR3: TGTGCCAGCAGATCGACAGGCCAAGAGACCCAGTACTTC.

The chain combines TRBV18 with TRBJ2-5; the D gene is possibly TRBD1 (6 bases). The CDR3 runs to 14 residues. Trimming shortened V by 3 bases and J by 5 bases, and 13 bases separated the two germline ends. Germline CDR1 KGHSH, CDR2 LQKENI. The CDR3 region is CASSPGALVETQYF. The CDR3 nucleotides are TGTGCCAGCTCACCGGGGGCGTTGGTCGAGACCCAGTACTTC. The entire variable domain, with the rest obtained from reference TRBV18 and TRBJ2-5, is as follows: NAGVMQNPRHLVRRRGQEARLRCSPMKGHSHVYWYRQLPEEGLKFMVYLQKENIIDESGMPKERFSAEFPKEGPSILRIQQVVRGDSAAYFCASSPGALVETQYFGPGTRLLVL.

This sequence joins TRBV6-1 and TRBJ2-1, with 7 bases fitting TRBD1. The CDR3 is 13 amino acids. Trimming at V came to 5 bases and at J to 8 bases, leaving 6 bases not matched to a gene. CDR1 and CDR2 from the germline V gene are MNHNS and SASEGT. The CDR3: CASSSNRGDEQFF. CDR3 in DNA: TGTGCCAGCAGTTCAAACAGGGGCGATGAGCAGTTCTTC.

This chain uses TRBV6-5 with TRBJ2-5; a possible D gene is TRBD2 (6 bases). The CDR3 covers 13 residues. V was trimmed by 7 bases and J by 9 bases, leaving 18 bases between them. Per germline, CDR1 MNHEY and CDR2 SVGAGI. The CDR3 loop is CASKGTGSVSQYF. The DNA for the CDR3 is TGTGCCAGCAAAGGGACTGGGAGTGTATCCCAGTACTTC.

V usage is TRBV2 and J usage is TRBJ2-1, with TRBD2 matching 8 bases. From germline, CDR1 is SNHLY and CDR2 FYNNEI. The CDR3 runs to 16 residues. J lost 2 bases, V lost 2 bases, and 5 bases had no gene match. CDR3 region: CASSEFSGGAYNEQFF. The CDR3 DNA reads as TGTGCCAGCAGTGAATTTTCGGGAGGGGCCTACAATGAGCAGTTCTTC.

The chain links TRBV5-8 to TRBJ1-5; D not certain. Germline values: CDR1 SGHTS, CDR2 YDEGEE. This CDR3 is built from 12 residues. Deletions cut 8 bases from V and 9 bases from J, with 15 bases between. CDR3 in amino acids: CASLPARGPQHF. CDR3 in DNA: TGTGCCAGTTTACCCGCTCGTGGGCCCCAGCATTTT.